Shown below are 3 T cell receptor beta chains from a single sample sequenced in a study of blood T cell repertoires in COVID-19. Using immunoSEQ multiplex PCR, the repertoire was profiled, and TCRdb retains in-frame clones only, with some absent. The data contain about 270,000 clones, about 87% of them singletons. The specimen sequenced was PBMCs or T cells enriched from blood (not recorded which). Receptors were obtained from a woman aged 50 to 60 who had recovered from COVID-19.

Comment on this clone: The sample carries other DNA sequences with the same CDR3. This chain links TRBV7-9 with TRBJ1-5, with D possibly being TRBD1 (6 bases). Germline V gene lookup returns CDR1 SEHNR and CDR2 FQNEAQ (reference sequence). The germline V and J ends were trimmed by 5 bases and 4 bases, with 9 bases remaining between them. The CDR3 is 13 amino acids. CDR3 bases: TGTGCCAGCAGCACACAGGGTAATCAGCCCCAGCATTTT. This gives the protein CASSTQGNQPQHF.

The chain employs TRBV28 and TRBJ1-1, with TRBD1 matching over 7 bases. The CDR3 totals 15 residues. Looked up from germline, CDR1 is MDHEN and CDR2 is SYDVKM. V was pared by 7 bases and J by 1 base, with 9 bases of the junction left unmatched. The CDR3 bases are TGTGCCAGCACCGCGGCCCCAGGGGGGAACACTGAAGCTTTCTTT. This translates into CASTAAPGGNTEAFF. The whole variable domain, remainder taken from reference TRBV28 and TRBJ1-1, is DVKVTQSSRYLVKRTGEKVFLECVQDMDHENMFWYRQDPGLGLRLIYFSYDVKMKEKGDIPEGYSVSREKKERFSLILESASTNQTSMYLCASTAAPGGNTEAFFGQGTRLTVV.

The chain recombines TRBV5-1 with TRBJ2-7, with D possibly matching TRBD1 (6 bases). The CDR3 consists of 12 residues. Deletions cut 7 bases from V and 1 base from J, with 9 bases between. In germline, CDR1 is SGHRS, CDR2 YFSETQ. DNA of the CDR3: TGCGCCAGCCAGGGGAGTTCCTACGAGCAGTACTTC. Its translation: CASQGSSYEQYF.